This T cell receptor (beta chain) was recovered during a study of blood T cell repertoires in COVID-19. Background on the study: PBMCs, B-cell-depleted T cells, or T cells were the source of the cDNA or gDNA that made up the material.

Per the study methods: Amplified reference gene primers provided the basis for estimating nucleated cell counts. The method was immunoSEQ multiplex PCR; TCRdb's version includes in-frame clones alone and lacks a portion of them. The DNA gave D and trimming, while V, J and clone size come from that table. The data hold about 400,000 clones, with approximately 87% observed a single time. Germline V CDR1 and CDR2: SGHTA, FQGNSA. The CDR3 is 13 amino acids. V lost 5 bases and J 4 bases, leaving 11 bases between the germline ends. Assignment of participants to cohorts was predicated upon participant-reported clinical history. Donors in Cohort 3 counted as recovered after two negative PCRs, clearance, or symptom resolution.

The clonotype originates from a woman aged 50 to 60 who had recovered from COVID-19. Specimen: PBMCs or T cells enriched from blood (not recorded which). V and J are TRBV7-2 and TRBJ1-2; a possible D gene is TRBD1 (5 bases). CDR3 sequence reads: CASSRGHLYGYTF. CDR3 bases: TGTGCCAGCAGCCGAGGACACCTCTATGGCTACACCTTC.